Included here is one T cell receptor (beta chain) sequence, with context. Germline loops: CDR1 SGHRS, CDR2 YFSETQ. The CDR3 sequence is 17 residues long. Trimming removed 4 bases from V and 1 base from J, with 20 bases in between. The sample comes from a study of blood T cell repertoires in COVID-19. Across the study: Some COVID-19 samples were acute and others convalescent; all came from the United States, Italy and Spain.

Original data processing: Nucleated cell counts were estimated from reference gene primer amplification. Some clones are missing from TCRdb's copy, which holds only in-frame ones; the method was immunoSEQ multiplex PCR. The D gene and trimming were derived from the DNA, and the V and J assignments and clone size from that table. The sample has 250,000 to 300,000 clones; roughly 90% are singletons. The rearrangement joins TRBV5-1 to TRBJ2-5; the D gene is possibly TRBD2 (7 bases). The material sequenced was peripheral blood. The sequence came from a middle-aged man with acute or convalescent COVID-19. The CDR3 bases are TGCGCCAGCAGCCCATGGGGGGGGCGTCAGATCCAAGAGACCCAGTACTTC. This gives the protein CASSPWGGRQIQETQYF.